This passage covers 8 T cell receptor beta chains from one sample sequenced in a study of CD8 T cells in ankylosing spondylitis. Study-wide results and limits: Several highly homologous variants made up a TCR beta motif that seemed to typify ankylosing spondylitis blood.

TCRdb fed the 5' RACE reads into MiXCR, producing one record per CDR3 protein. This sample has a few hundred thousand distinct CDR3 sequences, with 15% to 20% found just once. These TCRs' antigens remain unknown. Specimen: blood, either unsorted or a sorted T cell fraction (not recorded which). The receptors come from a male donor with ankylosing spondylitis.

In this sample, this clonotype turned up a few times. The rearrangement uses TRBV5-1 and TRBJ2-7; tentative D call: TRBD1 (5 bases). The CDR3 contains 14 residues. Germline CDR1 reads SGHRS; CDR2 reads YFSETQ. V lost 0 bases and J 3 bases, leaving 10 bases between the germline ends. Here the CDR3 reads CASSLAAGRYEQYF. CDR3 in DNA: TGCGCCAGCAGCTTGGCGGCAGGGCGCTACGAGCAGTACTTC.

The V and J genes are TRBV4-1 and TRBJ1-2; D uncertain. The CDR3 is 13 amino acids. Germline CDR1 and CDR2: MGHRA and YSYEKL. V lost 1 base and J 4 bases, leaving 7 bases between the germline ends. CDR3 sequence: CASSQGPPYGYTF. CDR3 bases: TGCGCCAGCAGCCAAGGCCCTCCCTATGGCTACACCTTC.

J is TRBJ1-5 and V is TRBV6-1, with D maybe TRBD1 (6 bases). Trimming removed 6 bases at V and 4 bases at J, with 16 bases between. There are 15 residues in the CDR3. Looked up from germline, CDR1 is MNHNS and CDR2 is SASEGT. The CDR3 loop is CASSHLGGMNQPQHF. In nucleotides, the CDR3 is TGTGCCAGCAGCCATCTAGGGGGTATGAATCAGCCCCAGCATTTT.

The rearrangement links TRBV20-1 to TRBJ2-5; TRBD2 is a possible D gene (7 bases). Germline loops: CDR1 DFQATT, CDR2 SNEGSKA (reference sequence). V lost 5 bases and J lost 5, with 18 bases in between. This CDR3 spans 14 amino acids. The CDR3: CSALLGGAGETQYF. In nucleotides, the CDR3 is TGCAGTGCTCTCTTGGGGGGGGCGGGTGAGACCCAGTACTTC.

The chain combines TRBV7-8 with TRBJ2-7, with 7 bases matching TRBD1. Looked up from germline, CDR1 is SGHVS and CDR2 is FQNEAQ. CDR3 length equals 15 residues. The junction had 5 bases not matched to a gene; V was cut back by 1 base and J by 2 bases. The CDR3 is CASSLESGGPYEQYF. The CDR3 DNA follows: TGTGCCAGCAGCTTAGAGTCAGGGGGACCCTACGAGCAGTACTTC.

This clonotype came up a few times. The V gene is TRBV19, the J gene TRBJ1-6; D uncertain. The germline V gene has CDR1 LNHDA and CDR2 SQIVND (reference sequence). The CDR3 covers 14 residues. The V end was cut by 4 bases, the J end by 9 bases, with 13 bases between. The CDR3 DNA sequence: TGTGCCAGTAGTACAGGCGCCAATGCTTCACCCCTCCACTTT. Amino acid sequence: CASSTGANASPLHF.

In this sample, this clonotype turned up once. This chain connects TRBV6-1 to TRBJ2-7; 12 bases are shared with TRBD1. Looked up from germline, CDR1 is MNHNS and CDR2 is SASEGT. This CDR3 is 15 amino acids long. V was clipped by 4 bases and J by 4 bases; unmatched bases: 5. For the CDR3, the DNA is TGTGCCAGCAGTGCCGGGACAGGGGGCAATTACGAGCAGTACTTC. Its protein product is CASSAGTGGNYEQYF.

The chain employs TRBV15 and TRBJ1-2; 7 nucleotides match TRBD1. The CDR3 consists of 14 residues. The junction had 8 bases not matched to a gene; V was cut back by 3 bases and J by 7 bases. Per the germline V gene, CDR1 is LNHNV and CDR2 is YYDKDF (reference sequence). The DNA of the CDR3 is TGTGCCACCAGCAGGGGTGACAGGGCGGGTGGCTACACCTTC. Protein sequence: CATSRGDRAGGYTF.